The T cell receptor beta chain described here comes from a study of Ad26.COV2.S vaccination and SARS-CoV-2 variants. Study information: The COV1001 Ad26.COV2.S trial arm included the donor. Intramuscular Ad26.COV2.S doses were given once or twice, 56 days apart. General study results and limits: Breadth measured for non-spike TCRs was similar across vaccine and placebo recipients.

Using immunoSEQ multiplex PCR, the repertoire was profiled, and TCRdb retains in-frame clones only, with some absent. The table lists hundreds of thousands of clones, around 92% of them singletons. Treatment specified: approximately 18 received Ad26.COV2.S at low or high dose, single or two shots; about five received placebo; per-sample allocation not given. Vaccine and placebo recipients were sampled on day 63 after the first injection. The sample came from a Boston adult aged 18-55 years. This CDR3 has 14 residues. CDR1 is LNHDA, CDR2 SQIVND, per germline (reference sequence). Trimming cost V 3 bases and J 2 bases, with 10 bases left between them. As concerns this clone: Its antigen is not identified.

The rearrangement joins TRBV19 to TRBJ2-5, with D tentatively TRBD1 or TRBD2 (6 bases each). This TCR derives from a person aged 18-60 years who received the Ad26.COV2.S COVID-19 vaccine or a placebo. This sample comprised peripheral blood, obtained in a trial of Ad26.COV2.S vaccine versus placebo. CDR3 protein: CASSMKGGQETQYF. CDR3 DNA sequence: TGTGCCAGTAGTATGAAGGGGGGACAAGAGACCCAGTACTTC.